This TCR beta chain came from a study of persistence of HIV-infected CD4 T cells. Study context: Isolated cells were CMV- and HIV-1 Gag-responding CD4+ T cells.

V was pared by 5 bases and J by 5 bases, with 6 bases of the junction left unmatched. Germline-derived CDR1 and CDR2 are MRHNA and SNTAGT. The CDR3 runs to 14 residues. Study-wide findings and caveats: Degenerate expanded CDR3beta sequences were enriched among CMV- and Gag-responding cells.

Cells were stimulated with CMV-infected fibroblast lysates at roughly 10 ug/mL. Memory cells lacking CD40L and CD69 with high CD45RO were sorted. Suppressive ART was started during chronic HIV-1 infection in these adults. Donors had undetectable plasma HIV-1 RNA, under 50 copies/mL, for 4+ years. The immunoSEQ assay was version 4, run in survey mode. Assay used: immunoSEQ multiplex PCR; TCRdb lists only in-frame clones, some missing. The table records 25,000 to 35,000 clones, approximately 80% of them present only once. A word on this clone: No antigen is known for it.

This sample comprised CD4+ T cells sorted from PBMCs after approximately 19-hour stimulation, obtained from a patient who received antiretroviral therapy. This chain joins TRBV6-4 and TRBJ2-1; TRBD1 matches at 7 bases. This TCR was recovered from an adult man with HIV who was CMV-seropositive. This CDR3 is CASSPGTANNEQFF. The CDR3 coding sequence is TGTGCCAGCAGTCCCGGGACAGCAAACAATGAGCAGTTCTTC.